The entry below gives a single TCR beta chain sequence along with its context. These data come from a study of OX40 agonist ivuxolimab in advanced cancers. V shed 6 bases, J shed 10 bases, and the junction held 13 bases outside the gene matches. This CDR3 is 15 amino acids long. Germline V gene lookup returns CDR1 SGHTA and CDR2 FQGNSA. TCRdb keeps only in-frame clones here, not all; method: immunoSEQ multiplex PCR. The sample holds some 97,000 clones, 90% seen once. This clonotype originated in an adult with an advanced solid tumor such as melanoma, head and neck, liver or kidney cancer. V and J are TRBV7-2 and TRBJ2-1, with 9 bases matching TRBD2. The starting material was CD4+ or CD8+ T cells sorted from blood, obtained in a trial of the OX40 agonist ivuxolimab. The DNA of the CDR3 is TGTGCCAGCAGTTCTACAGTAGCGGGAGTAGGCGAGCAGTTCTTC. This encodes CASSSTVAGVGEQFF.